The 28 T cell receptor beta chains in this list originate from one sample, sequenced in a study of blood T cells in healthy people across ages (dated by TCRdb to about 2015). The library was generated by 5' RACE. The instrument was an Illumina HiSeq 2500. The second PCR ran for about 6 to 11 cycles and used a J-beta primer mix along with a sample-barcoded 5' primer. TCRdb took the public reads, trimmed them with fastp at Q25, ran MiXCR for clone calling and kept in-frame beta chains. Each entry merges the rows of one CDR3 protein and shows their most common DNA and genes. This sample comprises about 800,000 distinct CDR3 sequences, nearly 60% of them detected only once. Over 20% of the sample comes from the top ten. The material sequenced was blood. The receptor source for this set is a man aged 30 to 45 in good health.

This chain uses TRBV5-1 with TRBJ1-4, with D perhaps TRBD1 (6 bases). The V gene's germline CDR1 is SGHRS and CDR2 YFSETQ. This CDR3 spans 15 amino acids. Trimming left V 2 bases short and J 2 bases short, with 10 bases between. CDR3 residues: CASSLRGGTNEKLFF. In nucleotides, the CDR3 is TGCGCCAGCAGCTTACGAGGGGGGACTAATGAAAAACTGTTTTTT.

This clonotype appeared a few times. V and J are TRBV7-3 and TRBJ2-1, with 8 bases that match TRBD2. The trim removed 5 bases at V and 5 bases at J, leaving 11 bases unmatched. The germline V gene has CDR1 SGHTA and CDR2 FQGTGA. The CDR3 consists of 16 residues. The CDR3 nucleotides read TGTGCCAGCAGCCCGAGAACCGGACTAGCCCACAATGAGCAGTTCTTC. It yields the protein CASSPRTGLAHNEQFF.

V and J are TRBV7-9 and TRBJ2-7; D might be TRBD1 (6 bases). With 5 bases removed from V and 4 bases from J, the gap between germline ends came to 15 bases. From germline, CDR1 is SEHNR and CDR2 FQNEAQ (reference sequence). This CDR3 is 14 amino acids long. The CDR3 DNA reads as TGTGCCAGCAGCCCCCGGACAGAAAGATACGAGCAGTACTTC. It specifies CASSPRTERYEQYF.

V is TRBV11-2 and J is TRBJ2-7; no clear D. The V gene's germline CDR1 is SGHAT and CDR2 FQNNGV. This CDR3 comprises 15 residues. The V end lost 5 bases, the J end lost 4 bases, and 18 bases lay between the germline ends. Written as DNA, the CDR3 is TGTGCCAGCAGCCTTGACGGTGGGCCGTTGTACGAGCAGTACTTC. This codes for CASSLDGGPLYEQYF.

The chain combines TRBV7-8 with TRBJ2-6, with D possibly being TRBD2 (6 bases). CDR3 size: 15 residues. Looked up from germline, CDR1 is SGHVS and CDR2 is FQNEAQ. The V end was cut by 5 bases, the J end by 5 bases, with 13 bases between. CDR3 in DNA: TGTGCCAGCAGCCCCCCGGGGGTACGGGCCAACGTCCTGACTTTC. Its protein product is CASSPPGVRANVLTF. Filled out from reference TRBV7-8 and TRBJ2-6, the complete variable domain reads GAGVSQSPRYKVAKRGQDVALRCDPISGHVSLFWYQQALGQGPEFLTYFQNEAQLDKSGLPSDRFFAERPEGSVSTLKIQRTQQEDSAVYLCASSPPGVRANVLTFGAGSRLTVL.

This clonotype was detected only a few times. The chain joins TRBV11-2 to TRBJ2-1; 8 nucleotides align to TRBD1. The CDR3 consists of 17 residues. The germline gives CDR1 SGHAT, CDR2 FQNNGV. Trimming cost V 1 base and J 7 bases; bases outside gene matches: 12. CDR3 in amino acids: CASSLVWDRRTLNEQFF. DNA for the CDR3: TGTGCCAGCAGCTTAGTTTGGGACAGGCGGACCCTGAATGAGCAGTTCTTC. The full variable domain, with the rest looked up from reference TRBV11-2 and TRBJ2-1, is EAGVAQSPRYKIIEKRQSVAFWCNPISGHATLYWYQQILGQGPKLLIQFQNNGVVDDSQLPKDRFSAERLKGVDSTLKIQPAKLEDSAVYLCASSLVWDRRTLNEQFFGPGTRLTVL.

This clonotype showed up just a few times. J is TRBJ1-2 and V is TRBV12-5; no definite D call. Looked up from germline, CDR1 is LGHNT and CDR2 is FRNRAP. CDR3 length equals 14 residues. V was shortened by 7 bases and J by 6 bases, with 18 bases between the two germline ends. The CDR3, as DNA: TGTGCTAGTGCCCCAGCCCGGGGTATCGATGGCTACACCTTC. It yields the protein CASAPARGIDGYTF. Filled out from reference TRBV12-5 and TRBJ1-2, the complete variable domain reads DARVTQTPRHKVTEMGQEVTMRCQPILGHNTVFWYRQTMMQGLELLAYFRNRAPLDDSGMPKDRFSAEMPDATLATLKIQPSEPRDSAVYFCASAPARGIDGYTFGSGTRLTVV.

J is TRBJ2-1 and V is TRBV5-1; 8 bases align to TRBD2. This CDR3 spans 15 amino acids. Trimming at V came to 6 bases and at J to 4 bases, leaving 9 bases not matched to a gene. The germline CDR1 and CDR2 sequences are SGHRS and YFSETQ. The CDR3 spells CASTATGGQYNEQFF. CDR3 DNA sequence: TGCGCCAGCACCGCGACGGGGGGGCAGTACAATGAGCAGTTCTTC.

The genes are TRBV7-3 and TRBJ2-2, with D tentatively TRBD2 (6 bases). The CDR3 consists of 13 residues. CDR1 SGHTA and CDR2 FQGTGA come from the germline V gene. Trimming removed 5 bases at V and 6 bases at J, with 10 bases between. CDR3 in DNA: TGTGCCAGCAGCGCCCCGGGGGCCGGGGAGCTGTTTTTT. Translation gives CASSAPGAGELFF.

The chain employs TRBV28 and TRBJ2-4; possible D gene TRBD1, 6 bases. The germline V and J ends were trimmed by 6 bases and 13 bases, with 22 bases remaining between them. The CDR3 covers 14 residues. Germline assignment: CDR1 MDHEN and CDR2 SYDVKM. In nucleotides, the CDR3 is TGTGCCAGCAGAACCGGGACAAGGGGCGCGGAGCAGTACTTC. Its translation is CASRTGTRGAEQYF.

This chain uses TRBV9 with TRBJ2-7; a possible D gene is TRBD1 (6 bases). There are 14 residues in the CDR3. The ends were cut back, 3 bases at V and 1 base at J, with 11 bases in the middle. From germline, CDR1 is SGDLS and CDR2 YYNGEE. The CDR3 spells CASSAQGWSYEQYF. CDR3 DNA sequence: TGTGCCAGCAGCGCCCAGGGGTGGTCCTACGAGCAGTACTTC.

The chain couples TRBV27 to TRBJ2-4; D is uncertain. TRBJ2-7 matches the DNA end more closely, so the J call is doubtful. This CDR3 has 15 residues. The V gene's germline CDR1 is MNHEY and CDR2 SMNVEV (reference sequence). CDR3 protein: CASSFIDPGWGEQYF. CDR3 sequence (DNA): TGTGCCAGCAGTTTTATTGACCCCGGATGGGGCGAGCAGTACTTC.

The genes are TRBV20-1 and TRBJ2-1; no firm D call. V lost 0 bases, J lost 1 base, and 10 bases lay in between. CDR1 DFQATT and CDR2 SNEGSKA come from the germline V gene (reference sequence). The CDR3 length is 15 residues. The DNA for the CDR3 is TGCAGTGCTAGAGATGGGTATATATCCTACAATGAGCAGTTCTTC. Amino acid sequence: CSARDGYISYNEQFF.

The J gene is TRBJ1-2, the V gene TRBV4-3; D might be TRBD1 (6 bases). Per germline, CDR1 LGHNA and CDR2 YSLEER. This CDR3 contains 15 residues. Trimming pared 4 bases from V and 0 bases from J, leaving 12 bases between. The CDR3 DNA follows: TGCGCCAGCAGCCTAGACAGGACCGCTAACTATGGCTACACCTTC. Translating gives CASSLDRTANYGYTF.

The table lists this clonotype with a few counts. J is TRBJ1-1 and V is TRBV20-1; 8 positions agree with TRBD1. The V segment lost 6 bases and the J segment 2 bases; nucleotides outside the gene matches: 5. CDR3 length: 13 residues. Per germline, CDR1 DFQATT and CDR2 SNEGSKA (reference sequence). The CDR3 coding sequence is TGCAGTGCGCCCGGGACAGGAAACACTGAAGCTTTCTTT. It translates to CSAPGTGNTEAFF.

This sequence joins TRBV6-2 or TRBV6-3 and TRBJ2-3; D gene unclear. The germline V gene encodes CDR1 MNHEY and CDR2 SVGEGT. V was pared by 7 bases and J by 0 bases, with 11 bases between. The CDR3 has 14 residues. CDR3 loop: CASNRRLSTDTQYF. The CDR3, as DNA: TGTGCCAGCAATAGGCGTCTTAGCACAGATACGCAGTATTTT.

The table lists this clonotype with a count of one. CDR3 DNA: TGTGCCAGCAGGCTCGTAGCGGGGGGGCTGGAAGAGACCCAGTACTTC. Translating it yields CASRLVAGGLEETQYF. The chain uses TRBV6-5 and TRBJ2-5, with 11 bases that match TRBD2. The CDR3 consists of 16 residues. Germline-derived CDR1 and CDR2 are MNHEY and SVGAGI. V lost 6 bases to trimming and J lost 3 bases; unmatched junction nucleotides: 9.

The chain couples TRBV20-1 to TRBJ2-5; unclear D gene. The CDR3 extends over 14 amino acids. Germline values: CDR1 DFQATT, CDR2 SNEGSKA (reference sequence). V was trimmed by 5 bases and J by 4 bases, leaving 17 bases between them. CDR3 bases: TGCAGTGCTCCCAGATCGGGCGCCGGAGAGACCCAGTACTTC. Protein sequence: CSAPRSGAGETQYF.

CDR3 nucleotides: TGCGCCAGCAGCCAAGAACTTGGACAGTATACGCAGTATTTT. Translated, it gives CASSQELGQYTQYF. The chain carries TRBV4-1 and TRBJ2-3; TRBD1 is a possible D gene (6 bases). Germline V gene sequence: CDR1 MGHRA, CDR2 YSYEKL. The CDR3 is 14 residues long. The germline V and J ends were trimmed by 0 bases and 7 bases, with 11 bases remaining between them.

This rearrangement joins TRBV7-2 to TRBJ2-7, with 8 bases identical to TRBD1. V was pared by 1 base and J by 0 bases, with 11 bases of the junction left unmatched. This CDR3 comprises 18 residues. Looked up from germline, CDR1 is SGHTA and CDR2 is FQGNSA. The CDR3 protein is CASSLGNPARGLSYEQYF. The CDR3 DNA is TGTGCCAGCAGCTTAGGTAACCCGGCCAGGGGGCTCTCCTACGAGCAGTACTTC.

This rearrangement joins TRBV12-3 or TRBV12-4 to TRBJ1-2, with D perhaps TRBD1 (6 bases). The CDR3 length is 12 residues. Trimming removed 7 bases at V and 8 bases at J, with 14 bases between. The CDR3 coding sequence is TGTGCCAGCACCGGGGAGGGGGTCGGCTACACCTTC. Its translation is CASTGEGVGYTF.

The rearrangement links TRBV5-1 to TRBJ2-5; maybe TRBD2 (6 bases). The V gene lost 2 bases and the J gene lost 3 bases, with 14 bases spanning the gap. This CDR3 spans 15 amino acids. Germline values: CDR1 SGHRS, CDR2 YFSETQ. DNA of the CDR3: TGCGCCAGCAGCTTTGGTGCGGGGTTGGAAGAGACCCAGTACTTC. It codes for CASSFGAGLEETQYF. The full variable domain, with the rest looked up from reference TRBV5-1 and TRBJ2-5, is KAGVTQTPRYLIKTRGQQVTLSCSPISGHRSVSWYQQTPGQGLQFLFEYFSETQRNKGNFPGRFSGRQFSNSRSEMNVSTLELGDSALYLCASSFGAGLEETQYFGPGTRLLVL.

This clonotype was seen a few times. The gene calls are TRBV5-1 and TRBJ2-7; 7 bases agree with TRBD1. Trimming removed 3 bases from V and 4 bases from J; junction bases left unmatched: 4. CDR3 length: 13 residues. CDR1 and CDR2 from the germline V gene are SGHRS and YFSETQ. CDR3 DNA: TGCGCCAGCAGCTCCCCACAGGGGTACGAGCAGTACTTC. Its translation: CASSSPQGYEQYF.

This clonotype was counted a single time. A junction end diverges from the germline sequence, so it may reflect a read error. J is TRBJ1-2 and V is TRBV5-5, with TRBD1 as a possible D gene (5 bases). The germline V gene encodes CDR1 SGHKS and CDR2 YYEKEE (reference sequence). The CDR3 contains 14 residues. CDR3 nucleotide sequence: TGTGCCAGCGGTATACTTCGGGACGGCTATGGCAACACCTTC. Its protein is CASGILRDGYGNTF.

The rearrangement uses TRBV4-3 and TRBJ2-3, with D hard to call. The CDR3 runs to 13 residues. V was cut by 6 bases and J by 2 bases, with 9 bases left in between. CDR1 and CDR2 (germline): LGHNA, YSLEER. CDR3 sequence reads: CASSLYLTDTQYF. CDR3 sequence (DNA): TGCGCCAGCAGTCTATACCTCACAGATACGCAGTATTTT.

The genes are TRBV20-1 and TRBJ2-5; D gene ambiguous. This CDR3 has 12 amino acids. Looked up from germline, CDR1 is DFQATT and CDR2 is SNEGSKA (reference sequence). Deletions cut 2 bases from V and 5 bases from J, with 9 bases between. CDR3 coding DNA: TGCAGTGCTAGATTTCTAGGGGAGACCCAGTACTTC. Encoded protein: CSARFLGETQYF.

Comment on this clonotype: The missing conserved phenylalanine or tryptophan at the end of this CDR3 makes a read error likely. The CDR3 bases are TGCAGCGTTGATAACGCTCCCGGGGGACTCACTGGGGCCAACGTCCTGACTGTC. It codes for CSVDNAPGGLTGANVLTV. This chain links TRBV29-1 with TRBJ2-6; a weak D match, TRBD2 (6 bases). Germline V gene lookup returns CDR1 SQVTM and CDR2 ANQGSEA. CDR3 length: 18 amino acids. With 3 bases removed from V and 2 bases from J, the gap between germline ends came to 20 bases.

V is TRBV7-9 and J is TRBJ2-5; 11 bases are shared with TRBD2. The CDR3 consists of 16 residues. CDR1 and CDR2 (germline): SEHNR, FQNEAQ (reference sequence). Germline trimming cut 5 bases from V and 1 base from J; bases unmatched to any gene: 6. The CDR3 reads CASSRGTSGLQETQYF. CDR3 DNA: TGTGCCAGCAGCCGTGGGACTAGCGGCCTCCAAGAGACCCAGTACTTC.